Sequencing of this TCR beta chain was carried out in a study of shared clonotypes between healthy human individuals. Overall study context: The donor group consisted of a couple of women and a few men, aged 18 to 49. Whole-study results and caveats: Researchers sampled only blood; tissue repertoires likely differ. Even with large depth, rarefaction showed that sorted-subset sequencing was incomplete.

Trimming removed 1 base from V and 2 bases from J, with 12 bases in between. The CDR3 loop spans 15 amino acids. The germline V gene encodes CDR1 SGHRS and CDR2 YFSETQ. Original handling: Filtering differed since immunoSEQ provided only junctions, with no quality scores. Method: immunoSEQ multiplex PCR; TCRdb's copy keeps in-frame clones and lacks some. The V and J calls and clone size are taken from that table; D and trimming were inferred from the DNA. The sample contains 2.3 million or so clones, 93% of which appear only once. Concerning this clone itself: Its antigen is as yet unknown.

J is TRBJ1-1 and V is TRBV5-1, with a tentative D call TRBD1 (6 bases). The receptor comes from a man aged 18 to 29 in good health. Some clones in this sample may be carry-over from other donors' samples. What was sequenced was naive CD4+ T cells from PBMCs. Subset given: CD45RA+ positively selected. The CDR3 region has the DNA TGCGCCAGCAGCTTGTTCGGACAGACTAACACTGAAGCTTTCTTT. It specifies CASSLFGQTNTEAFF. Variable domain in full (rest from reference TRBV5-1 and TRBJ1-1): KAGVTQTPRYLIKTRGQQVTLSCSPISGHRSVSWYQQTPGQGLQFLFEYFSETQRNKGNFPGRFSGRQFSNSRSEMNVSTLELGDSALYLCASSLFGQTNTEAFFGQGTRLTVV.